One sample yielded the 23 T cell receptor beta chains listed below, sequenced in a study of blood T cells in healthy people across ages. Then a second PCR, running about 6 to 11 cycles, was carried out with a sample-barcoded 5' primer and a J-beta primer mix. In TCRdb, the 5' RACE reads were re-called with MiXCR into one record per CDR3 protein. The sample has about 900,000 distinct CDR3 sequences; about 62% are singletons. The sequenced material came from blood. These receptors all stem from a man aged 25 to 45 in good health.

The chain links TRBV29-1 to TRBJ1-1; 10 bases agree with TRBD1. In germline, CDR1 is SQVTM, CDR2 ANQGSEA. The V segment lost 4 bases and the J segment 10 bases; nucleotides outside the gene matches: 0. The CDR3 sequence is 10 residues long. This CDR3 reads CSVGDRGAFF. As DNA, the CDR3 is TGCAGCGTTGGGGACAGGGGAGCTTTCTTT. The variable domain in full, completed from reference TRBV29-1 and TRBJ1-1, reads SAVISQKPSRDICQRGTSLTIQCQVDSQVTMMFWYRQQPGQSLTLIATANQGSEATYESGFVIDKFPISRPNLTFSTLTVSNMSPEDSSIYLCSVGDRGAFFGQGTRLTVV.

This sequence joins TRBV6-2 or TRBV6-3 and TRBJ1-5; D perhaps matches TRBD1 (6 bases). Trimming took off 7 bases at V and 1 base at J, with 11 bases between the two ends. Germline loops: CDR1 MNHEY, CDR2 SVGEGT. The CDR3 runs to 14 residues. The CDR3 region has the DNA TGTGCCAGCAACCAGGGGTTAAGCAATCAGCCCCAGCATTTT. It specifies CASNQGLSNQPQHF.

V is TRBV12-3 or TRBV12-4 and J is TRBJ2-1; a weak D match, TRBD1 (5 bases). The V gene lost 7 bases and the J gene lost 2 bases, with 12 bases spanning the gap. The CDR3 covers 14 residues. CDR3 amino acids: CASTLWGPYNEQFF. The CDR3, as DNA: TGTGCCAGCACCCTTTGGGGCCCCTACAATGAGCAGTTCTTC.

The rearrangement links TRBV30 to TRBJ1-4, with a weak D call TRBD1 (6 bases). V was shortened by 4 bases and J by 7 bases, with 13 bases between the two germline ends. CDR1 is GTSNPN and CDR2 is SVGIG in the germline V gene (reference sequence). The CDR3 sequence is 13 residues long. The CDR3 is CAWMGGGLEKLFF. CDR3 DNA: TGTGCCTGGATGGGTGGGGGCCTTGAAAAACTGTTTTTT.

The rearrangement links TRBV3-1 to TRBJ2-5, with 7 bases matching TRBD2. The ends lost 0 bases at V and 5 bases at J; junction bases unmatched: 6. Germline loops: CDR1 LGHDT, CDR2 YNNKEL (reference sequence). This CDR3 has 15 residues. The DNA of the CDR3 is TGTGCCAGCAGCCAAGATGCAGCGGGGTGGGAGACCCAGTACTTC. Encoded protein: CASSQDAAGWETQYF.

The V and J genes are TRBV6-5 and TRBJ2-7, with D tentatively TRBD2 (5 bases). CDR1 is MNHEY, CDR2 SVGAGI, per germline. Trimming shortened V by 0 bases and J by 4 bases, and 22 bases separated the two germline ends. The CDR3 contains 18 residues. The DNA of the CDR3 is TGTGCCAGCAGTTACTCCAACAGAGGGATCGTCTTACCTTACGAGCAGTACTTC. It translates to CASSYSNRGIVLPYEQYF.

The gene calls are TRBV4-3 and TRBJ2-5; D is undetermined. Trimming stripped 0 bases from V and 5 bases from J, with 10 bases between. Germline V gene data show CDR1 as LGHNA and CDR2 as YSLEER. The CDR3 covers 14 residues. The CDR3 protein is CASSQDLGFETQYF. CDR3 sequence (DNA): TGCGCCAGCAGCCAAGATTTGGGGTTTGAGACCCAGTACTTC.

The J gene is TRBJ1-1, the V gene TRBV6-5; D possibly corresponds to TRBD1 (5 bases). V lost 7 bases and J 8 bases, leaving 17 bases between the germline ends. CDR1 and CDR2 from the germline V gene are MNHEY and SVGAGI. This CDR3 region has 13 residues. The CDR3 DNA is TGTGCCAGCAACCAGGGCTACTCCCGCGAAGCTTTCTTT. Protein sequence: CASNQGYSREAFF.

The J gene is TRBJ1-5, the V gene TRBV11-3, with D possibly being TRBD1 (6 bases). The V gene's germline CDR1 is SGHNT and CDR2 YENEEA. CDR3 size: 20 residues. Deletions cut 5 bases from V and 0 bases from J, with 26 bases between. CDR3 loop: CASSHGCRGGEGYSNQPQHF. The CDR3 region has the DNA TGTGCCAGCAGCCATGGCTGCAGGGGAGGTGAAGGGTATAGCAATCAGCCCCAGCATTTT.

The chain has TRBV27 and TRBJ1-4; D gene uncertain. The CDR3 extends over 11 amino acids. The ends were cut back, 6 bases at V and 7 bases at J, with 6 bases in the middle. From germline, CDR1 is MNHEY and CDR2 SMNVEV (reference sequence). This CDR3 is CASRVGEKLFF. The CDR3 DNA follows: TGTGCCAGCAGGGTTGGTGAAAAACTGTTTTTT.

This clonotype has only a few counts. The chain employs TRBV9 and TRBJ1-6; D is possibly TRBD1 (5 bases). From germline, CDR1 is SGDLS and CDR2 YYNGEE. The CDR3 is 13 amino acids. Trimming pared 5 bases from V and 9 bases from J, leaving 12 bases between. CDR3 DNA: TGTGCCAGCAGGGCAGACAGTGGTTCACCCCTCCACTTT. Its translation is CASRADSGSPLHF. The full variable domain, in which reference TRBV9 and TRBJ1-6 provide the parts outside the CDR3, is DSGVTQTPKHLITATGQRVTLRCSPRSGDLSVYWYQQSLDQGLQFLIQYYNGEERAKGNILERFSAQQFPDLHSELNLSSLELGDSALYFCASRADSGSPLHFGNGTRLTVT.

The chain has TRBV4-2 and TRBJ1-5, with TRBD1 matching 7 bases. With V trimmed by 3 bases and J by 1 base, 6 bases remained unmatched. The CDR3 spans 16 residues. Germline loops: CDR1 LGHNA, CDR2 YNFKEQ. Written as DNA, the CDR3 is TGTGCCAGCAGCCAGGCACAGGGGAACAGCAATCAGCCCCAGCATTTT. Translation: CASSQAQGNSNQPQHF.

The chain combines TRBV5-1 with TRBJ2-1; 14 bases fit TRBD2. The CDR3 is 15 residues long. In germline, CDR1 is SGHRS, CDR2 YFSETQ. With V trimmed by 6 bases and J by 7 bases, 6 bases remained unmatched. The CDR3: CASKTSGGARNEQFF. The CDR3 DNA follows: TGCGCCAGCAAGACTAGCGGGGGGGCCCGAAATGAGCAGTTCTTC.

This rearrangement joins TRBV7-2 to TRBJ1-2; TRBD1 is a possible D gene (5 bases). Trimming took 7 bases from V and 2 from J, leaving 8 bases between them. This CDR3 has 12 residues. Germline lookup yields CDR1 SGHTA and CDR2 FQGNSA. As DNA, the CDR3 is TGTGCCAGCACCAGGGACAACTATGGCTACACCTTC. Its protein product is CASTRDNYGYTF.

This clonotype was observed a handful of times. V usage is TRBV29-1 and J usage is TRBJ2-1; the match to TRBD2 covers 9 bases. This CDR3 is 13 amino acids long. Germline CDR1 SQVTM, CDR2 ANQGSEA. Losses at the gene ends were 7 bases for V and 3 bases for J; bases not matched to a gene: 4. The CDR3 loop is CSAAGGFYNEQFF. The CDR3 nucleotides read TGCAGCGCAGCGGGGGGCTTCTACAATGAGCAGTTCTTC.

V gene TRBV11-3 combines with J gene TRBJ2-1; 9 bases match TRBD1. The germline V gene has CDR1 SGHNT and CDR2 YENEEA. V was clipped by 8 bases and J by 2 bases; unmatched bases: 4. This CDR3 has 14 residues. This CDR3 is CASGRQGAYNEQFF. CDR3 DNA: TGTGCCAGCGGTCGACAGGGGGCCTACAATGAGCAGTTCTTC.

This chain uses TRBV15 with TRBJ2-3; the match to TRBD2 covers 10 bases. J gave up 1 base and V 4 bases, and 2 bases lay outside the gene matches. Germline-derived CDR1 and CDR2 are LNHNV and YYDKDF (reference sequence). This CDR3 has 15 residues. CDR3 sequence (DNA): TGTGCCACCAGCATCGGACTAGCGGGCACAGATACGCAGTATTTT. This encodes CATSIGLAGTDTQYF.

The rearrangement uses TRBV13 and TRBJ2-1; TRBD2 matches at 8 bases. The CDR3 covers 15 residues. V gave up 3 bases and J gave up 4 bases; unmatched junction bases: 5. Looked up from germline, CDR1 is PRHDT and CDR2 is FYEKMQ (reference sequence). CDR3 region: CASSLTGGQYNEQFF. The CDR3 DNA reads TGTGCCAGCAGCTTGACGGGGGGGCAATACAATGAGCAGTTCTTC.

In this sample, this clonotype turned up a few times. Written as DNA, the CDR3 is TGTGCCAGCAGCTTAGGTTTAGGCAGGGGAGACGGCTACACCTTC. Translating it yields CASSLGLGRGDGYTF. J is TRBJ1-2 and V is TRBV7-2; the D gene is possibly TRBD1 (6 bases). This CDR3 contains 15 residues. Germline assignment: CDR1 SGHTA and CDR2 FQGNSA. V was clipped by 1 base and J by 8 bases, with 17 bases between them.

This rearrangement joins TRBV7-2 to TRBJ2-3, with TRBD2 matching 11 bases. Germline CDR1 reads SGHTA; CDR2 reads FQGNSA. V gave up 5 bases and J gave up 4 bases; unmatched junction bases: 5. This CDR3 is built from 15 residues. The CDR3 DNA follows: TGTGCCAGCAGCGCGACTAGCGGGGCGGCAGATACGCAGTATTTT. Protein sequence: CASSATSGAADTQYF.

The chain carries TRBV3-1 and TRBJ1-2; no clear D. The germline gives CDR1 LGHDT, CDR2 YNNKEL (reference sequence). Trimming removed 0 bases at V and 4 bases at J, with 9 bases between. This CDR3 contains 14 residues. The CDR3 DNA follows: TGTGCCAGCAGCCAAGAGGGAATCCTCTATGGCTACACCTTC. It translates to CASSQEGILYGYTF.

The chain recombines TRBV6-8 with TRBJ2-7; 8 bases match TRBD1. Germline assignment: CDR1 MNHGY and CDR2 SAAAGT. The junction had 10 bases not matched to a gene; V was cut back by 2 bases and J by 4 bases. The CDR3 consists of 16 residues. The CDR3 spells CASSYPRRTGKYEQYF. The CDR3 DNA reads as TGTGCCAGCAGTTACCCCCGGAGGACAGGGAAATACGAGCAGTACTTC.

CDR3 coding DNA: TGCAGTGCCGACAGGGGTCCACGCCTCCTGAACACTGAAGCTTTCTTT. Its protein product is CSADRGPRLLNTEAFF. The chain carries TRBV20-1 and TRBJ1-1, with 8 bases aligning to TRBD1. The germline V gene encodes CDR1 DFQATT and CDR2 SNEGSKA (reference sequence). J lost 0 bases, V lost 6 bases, and 12 bases had no gene match. The CDR3 totals 16 residues.